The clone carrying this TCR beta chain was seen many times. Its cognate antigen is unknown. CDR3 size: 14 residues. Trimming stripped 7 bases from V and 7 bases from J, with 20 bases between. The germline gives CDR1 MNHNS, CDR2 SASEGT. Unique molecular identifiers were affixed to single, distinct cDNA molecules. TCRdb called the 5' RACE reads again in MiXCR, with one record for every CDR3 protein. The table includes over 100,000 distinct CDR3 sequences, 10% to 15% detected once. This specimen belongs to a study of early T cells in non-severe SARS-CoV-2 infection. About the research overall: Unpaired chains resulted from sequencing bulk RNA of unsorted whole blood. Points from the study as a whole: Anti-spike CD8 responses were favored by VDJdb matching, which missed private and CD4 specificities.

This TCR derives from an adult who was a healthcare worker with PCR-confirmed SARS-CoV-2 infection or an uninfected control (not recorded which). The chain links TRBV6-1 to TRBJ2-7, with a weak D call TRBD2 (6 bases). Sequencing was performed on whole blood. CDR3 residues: CASISRSRGEEQYF. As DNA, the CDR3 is TGTGCCAGCATATCCCGATCGCGGGGTGAGGAGCAGTACTTC.